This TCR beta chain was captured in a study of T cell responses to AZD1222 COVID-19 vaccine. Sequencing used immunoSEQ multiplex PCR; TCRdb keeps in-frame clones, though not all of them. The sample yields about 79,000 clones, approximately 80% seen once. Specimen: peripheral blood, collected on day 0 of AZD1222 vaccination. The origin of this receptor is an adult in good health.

The CDR3 protein is CASSLSVNTEAFF. The DNA for the CDR3 is TGTGCCAGCAGTCTGTCAGTGAACACTGAAGCTTTCTTT. V is TRBV6-5 and J is TRBJ1-1, with D unclear. The V end was cut by 5 bases, the J end by 0 bases, with 7 bases between. CDR1 is MNHEY, CDR2 SVGAGI, per germline. The CDR3 consists of 13 residues.